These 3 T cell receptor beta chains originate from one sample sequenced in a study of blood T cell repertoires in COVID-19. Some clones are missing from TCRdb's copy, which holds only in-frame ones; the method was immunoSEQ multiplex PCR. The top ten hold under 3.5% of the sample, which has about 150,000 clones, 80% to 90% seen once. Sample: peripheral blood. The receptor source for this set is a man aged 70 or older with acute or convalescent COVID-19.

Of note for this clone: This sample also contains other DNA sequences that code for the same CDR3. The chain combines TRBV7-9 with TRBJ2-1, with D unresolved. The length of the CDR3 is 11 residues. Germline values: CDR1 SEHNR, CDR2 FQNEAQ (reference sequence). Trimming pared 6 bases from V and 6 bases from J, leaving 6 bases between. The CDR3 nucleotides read TGTGCCAGCAGGACTGGCAATGAGCAGTTCTTC. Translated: CASRTGNEQFF.

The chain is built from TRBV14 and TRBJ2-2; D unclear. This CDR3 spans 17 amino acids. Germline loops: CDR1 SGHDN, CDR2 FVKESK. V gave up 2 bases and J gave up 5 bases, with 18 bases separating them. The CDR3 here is CASSQFGVQRWTGELFF. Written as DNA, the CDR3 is TGTGCCAGCAGCCAATTTGGAGTCCAACGATGGACCGGGGAGCTGTTTTTT.

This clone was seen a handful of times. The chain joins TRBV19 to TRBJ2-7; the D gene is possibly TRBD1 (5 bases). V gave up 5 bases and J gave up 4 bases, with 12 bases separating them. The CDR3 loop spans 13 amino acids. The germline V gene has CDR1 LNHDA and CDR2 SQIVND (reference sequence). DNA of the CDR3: TGTGCCAGTAGTCGTCCAGGGCTGTACGAGCAGTACTTC. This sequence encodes CASSRPGLYEQYF.